A single sample gave rise to the 30 T cell receptor beta chains below, sequenced in a study of vaccination effects on CD4 cells after COVID-19. Generated by immunoSEQ multiplex PCR, the TCRdb table keeps only in-frame clones and is missing some. Altogether more than 65,000 clones are present, about 80% being singletons, with the ten largest covering approximately 1.3%. In the ViraFEST assay, antigen-specific CD4+ clonotypes were identified by expansion after peptide-pool stimulation. Researchers isolated CD4+ T cells once approximately ten days of culture had elapsed. Vaccine administered to participants consisted of two doses of either BNT162b2 or mRNA-1273. Their recognized antigens are unknown. The source material was CD4+ T cells from PBMCs cultured with HCoV-229E spike peptides, sampled after COVID-19 vaccination. These receptor sequences come from a human donor who received a COVID-19 vaccine.

The chain recombines TRBV13 with TRBJ1-6, with TRBD1 matching over 10 bases. The CDR3 is 15 residues long. CDR1 PRHDT and CDR2 FYEKMQ come from the germline V gene (reference sequence). J lost 9 bases, V lost 3 bases, and 5 bases had no gene match. CDR3 residues: CASSFGQGESSPLHF. The CDR3 DNA sequence: TGTGCCAGCAGCTTCGGACAGGGGGAAAGTTCACCCCTCCACTTT.

This sequence joins TRBV24-1 and TRBJ2-2; 9 bases are shared with TRBD2. V lost 9 bases and J lost 2; bases outside the gene matches: 3. The CDR3 contains 14 residues. Germline V CDR1 and CDR2: KGHDR, SFDVKD. CDR3 bases: TGTGCCACCGCGGGGGGGCAAAACACCGGGGAGCTGTTTTTT. Residues: CATAGGQNTGELFF.

This chain joins TRBV27 and TRBJ2-5, with no clear D. V dropped 6 bases and J dropped 5 bases, with 13 bases sitting between them. There are 13 residues in the CDR3. Germline V gives CDR1 MNHEY, CDR2 SMNVEV (reference sequence). This CDR3 reads CASRKGLSETQYF. The CDR3 DNA reads as TGTGCCAGCAGGAAGGGTTTGTCGGAGACCCAGTACTTC.

The chain combines TRBV7-2 with TRBJ1-5; D remains ambiguous. The CDR3 totals 13 residues. Germline CDR1 is SGHTA and CDR2 is FQGNSA. Trimming pared 1 base from V and 5 bases from J, leaving 6 bases between. CDR3 loop: CASSLDRDQPQHF. CDR3 sequence (DNA): TGTGCCAGCAGCTTAGATCGAGATCAGCCCCAGCATTTT.

Here the CDR3 DNA reads TGTGCCAGCAGCCAAGTCCTAGCGGGGGGCCATACGCAGTATTTT. Translated, it gives CASSQVLAGGHTQYF. The chain carries TRBV14 and TRBJ2-3; TRBD2 matches at 11 bases. Germline values: CDR1 SGHDN, CDR2 FVKESK. V shed 1 base, J shed 7 bases, and the junction held 4 bases outside the gene matches. The CDR3 has 15 residues.

The chain uses TRBV7-2 and TRBJ2-5, with TRBD2 matching 12 bases. Germline assignment: CDR1 SGHTA and CDR2 FQGNSA. V lost 4 bases to trimming and J lost 5 bases; unmatched junction nucleotides: 14. The CDR3 loop spans 18 amino acids. In nucleotides, the CDR3 is TGTGCCAGCAGCTCTCTTTCTAGCGGGGGGGCCAGTAGGGAGACCCAGTACTTC. Encoded protein: CASSSLSSGGASRETQYF.

This clone appeared a single time. V and J are TRBV11-1 and TRBJ1-3; no definite D call. V was clipped by 5 bases and J by 4 bases, with 9 bases between them. Germline loops: CDR1 SGHAT, CDR2 FQDESV (reference sequence). The CDR3 has 13 residues. CDR3 sequence (DNA): TGTGCCAGCAGCCTGATTGGCGGAAACACCATATATTTT. It codes for CASSLIGGNTIYF.

J is TRBJ2-1 and V is TRBV6-2 or TRBV6-3; D gene uncertain. Germline CDR1 MNHEY, CDR2 SVGEGT. The V and J ends lost 3 bases and 5 bases respectively, with 11 bases between them. The CDR3 contains 14 residues. The CDR3 coding sequence is TGTGCCAGCAGTTATTTAGTTGGAGACAATGAGCAGTTCTTC. Its protein is CASSYLVGDNEQFF.

CDR3 coding DNA: TGTGCCAGCAGTCGAAATGGACAGGGGGCTGTAGGCTACACCTTC. Its translation is CASSRNGQGAVGYTF. V is TRBV2 and J is TRBJ1-2, with 11 bases that match TRBD1. With V trimmed by 5 bases and J by 8 bases, 10 bases remained unmatched. This CDR3 has 15 amino acids. Germline CDR1 SNHLY, CDR2 FYNNEI.

This clone was found once. The chain has TRBV3-1 (or the pseudogene TRBV3-2) and TRBJ1-3; no clear D gene. CDR3 length: 17 amino acids. CDR1 is LGHDT and CDR2 is YNNKEL in the germline V gene (reference sequence). V was pared by 0 bases and J by 3 bases, with 15 bases between. The CDR3 here is CASSQDFRARDGNTIYF. The CDR3 region has the DNA TGTGCCAGCAGCCAAGACTTTAGGGCCCGAGATGGAAACACCATATATTTT.

This chain's CDR3 is CASSLGQYTEAFF. CDR3 nucleotide sequence: TGTGCCAGCAGCTTGGGGCAGTACACTGAAGCTTTCTTT. V usage is TRBV11-1 and J usage is TRBJ1-1; weak D call: TRBD1 (5 bases). V lost 3 bases and J 3 bases, leaving 8 bases between the germline ends. Per the germline V gene, CDR1 is SGHAT and CDR2 is FQDESV (reference sequence). This CDR3 spans 13 amino acids.

This clone was observed a single time. This CDR3 is CSVAMGATEAFF. The CDR3 DNA follows: TGCAGCGTTGCAATGGGGGCCACTGAAGCTTTCTTT. The chain couples TRBV29-1 to TRBJ1-1; D is perhaps TRBD1 (6 bases). Trimming stripped 4 bases from V and 4 bases from J, with 10 bases between. The V gene's germline CDR1 is SQVTM and CDR2 ANQGSEA. The CDR3 sequence is 12 residues long.

The rearrangement joins TRBV7-2 to TRBJ2-5; no reliable D call. Germline V gene lookup returns CDR1 SGHTA and CDR2 FQGNSA. The CDR3 sequence is 15 residues long. V lost 1 base and J 2 bases, leaving 11 bases between the germline ends. The CDR3 reads CASSLVTDPQETQYF. The CDR3 bases are TGTGCCAGCAGCTTAGTTACGGATCCTCAAGAGACCCAGTACTTC.

The rearrangement joins TRBV24-1 to TRBJ2-3; a weak D match, TRBD2 (5 bases). This CDR3 comprises 14 residues. The germline CDR1 and CDR2 sequences are KGHDR and SFDVKD. With 4 bases removed from V and 6 bases from J, the gap between germline ends came to 13 bases. For the CDR3, the DNA is TGTGCCACCAGTGACGCGGCGGGTCCTGATACGCAGTATTTT. Its translation is CATSDAAGPDTQYF.

The chain combines TRBV28 with TRBJ2-1; 8 positions agree with TRBD2. Germline CDR1 MDHEN, CDR2 SYDVKM. V shed 4 bases, J shed 5 bases, and the junction held 1 base outside the gene matches. The CDR3 is 13 residues long. The CDR3 DNA sequence: TGTGCCAGCAGTTCGGGGGGGAACAATGAGCAGTTCTTC. It yields the protein CASSSGGNNEQFF.

The V gene is TRBV19, the J gene TRBJ1-1; D is unclear. This CDR3 spans 14 amino acids. V lost 7 bases, J lost 3 bases, and 15 bases lay in between. The germline V gene encodes CDR1 LNHDA and CDR2 SQIVND (reference sequence). Written as DNA, the CDR3 is TGTGCCAGTACCACCGGGGAGGGTGACACTGAAGCTTTCTTT. Its protein is CASTTGEGDTEAFF. Drawing the rest from reference TRBV19 and TRBJ1-1, the complete variable domain is DGGITQSPKYLFRKEGQNVTLSCEQNLNHDAMYWYRQDPGQGLRLIYYSQIVNDFQKGDIAEGYSVSREKKESFPLTVTSAQKNPTAFYLCASTTGEGDTEAFFGQGTRLTVV.

This clone came up a few times. J is TRBJ2-7 and V is TRBV18, with D perhaps matching TRBD1 or TRBD2 (5 bases each). The CDR3 consists of 12 residues. Germline lookup yields CDR1 KGHSH and CDR2 LQKENI. Trimming stripped 2 bases from V and 4 bases from J, with 6 bases between. The CDR3 region has the DNA TGTGCCAGCTCACCAGGGGGTTACGAGCAGTACGTC. Its protein product is CASSPGGYEQYV.

The J gene is TRBJ2-5, the V gene TRBV3-1 (or the pseudogene TRBV3-2); no firm D call. V lost 4 bases to trimming and J lost 9 bases, with 21 bases between them. The CDR3 covers 15 residues. From germline, CDR1 is LGHDT and CDR2 YNNKEL (reference sequence). In DNA form, the CDR3 reads TGTGCCAGCAGCCGAAGGACCACCACCCAGGCGGCCCAGTACTTC. Translation: CASSRRTTTQAAQYF.

The chain combines TRBV6-2 or TRBV6-3 with TRBJ2-3, with 12 bases fitting TRBD2. V was pared by 2 bases and J by 1 base, with 4 bases of the junction left unmatched. Germline assignment: CDR1 MNHEY and CDR2 SVGEGT. This CDR3 comprises 17 residues. The CDR3 reads CASSYRPSGGGTDTQYF. CDR3 DNA sequence: TGTGCCAGCAGTTACCGGCCTAGCGGGGGGGGCACAGATACGCAGTATTTT.

This sequence joins TRBV28 and TRBJ2-5, with a tentative D call TRBD2 (6 bases). The germline CDR1 and CDR2 sequences are MDHEN and SYDVKM. The CDR3 is 15 amino acids. The V and J ends lost 3 bases and 5 bases respectively, with 16 bases between them. The DNA for the CDR3 is TGTGCCAGCAGTTTCCCGGGACGGGCGGGGGAGACCCAGTACTTC. Translating gives CASSFPGRAGETQYF.

This clone has a handful of counts. This chain links TRBV6-5 with TRBJ2-4, with D hard to call. V was shortened by 7 bases and J by 0 bases, with 7 bases between the two germline ends. Germline values: CDR1 MNHEY, CDR2 SVGAGI. The CDR3 consists of 13 residues. The chain's CDR3 is CASNTVAKNIQYF. The CDR3 bases are TGTGCCAGCAACACAGTAGCCAAAAACATTCAGTACTTC.

The chain joins TRBV24-1 to TRBJ2-3; D might be TRBD2 (5 bases). The CDR3 is 15 residues long. Germline CDR1 is KGHDR and CDR2 is SFDVKD. V lost 1 base to trimming and J lost 0 bases, with 7 bases between them. The DNA of the CDR3 is TGTGCCACCAGTGATTTTTCGGGAAGCACAGATACGCAGTATTTT. Residues: CATSDFSGSTDTQYF.

The chain couples TRBV18 to TRBJ1-1; D is undetermined. Germline V CDR1 and CDR2: KGHSH, LQKENI. Trimming pared 3 bases from V and 0 bases from J, leaving 11 bases between. The CDR3 loop spans 15 amino acids. The DNA for the CDR3 is TGTGCCAGCTCACCCGGGTTAACCATGAACACTGAAGCTTTCTTT. Amino acid sequence: CASSPGLTMNTEAFF.

The rearrangement links TRBV30 to TRBJ1-1; perhaps TRBD1 as D (5 bases). Germline CDR1 is GTSNPN and CDR2 is SVGIG (reference sequence). There are 15 residues in the CDR3. V was pared by 4 bases and J by 1 base, with 16 bases between. In nucleotides, the CDR3 is TGTGCCTGGATCTCACCAAGGACACCGAACACTGAAGCTTTCTTT. It specifies CAWISPRTPNTEAFF. The full variable domain, rest sourced from reference TRBV30 and TRBJ1-1, is SQTIHQWPATLVQPVGSPLSLECTVEGTSNPNLYWYRQAAGRGLQLLFYSVGIGQISSEVPQNLSASRPQDRQFILSSKKLLLSDSGFYLCAWISPRTPNTEAFFGQGTRLTVV.

This clone is labeled as medium-sized. V is TRBV7-3 and J is TRBJ2-1, with D hard to call. Trimming removed 5 bases from V and 0 bases from J, with 8 bases in between. The CDR3 totals 14 residues. Germline CDR1 reads SGHTA; CDR2 reads FQGTGA. DNA of the CDR3: TGTGCCAGCAGCCAAGGCTCCTCCTACAATGAGCAGTTCTTC. This encodes CASSQGSSYNEQFF.

This chain uses TRBV30 with TRBJ1-5, with D tentatively TRBD1 (5 bases). CDR1 is GTSNPN and CDR2 is SVGIG in the germline V gene (reference sequence). The V end lost 0 bases, the J end lost 7 bases, and 13 bases lay between the germline ends. The CDR3 runs 14 residues. The CDR3 loop is CAWSVEGSWQPQHF. The CDR3 DNA is TGTGCCTGGAGTGTAGAGGGGTCGTGGCAGCCCCAGCATTTT.

This clone is a singleton in its sample. The chain combines TRBV11-3 with TRBJ1-5; D ambiguous. V was cut by 5 bases and J by 1 base, with 15 bases left in between. The CDR3 covers 16 residues. Germline CDR1 is SGHNT and CDR2 is YENEEA. CDR3 sequence reads: CASSLKTTLSNQPQHF. The DNA for the CDR3 is TGTGCCAGCAGCCTAAAGACGACATTGAGCAATCAGCCCCAGCATTTT.

The V gene is TRBV14, the J gene TRBJ2-2, with TRBD1 as a possible D gene (5 bases). The CDR3 runs 14 residues. V was pared by 0 bases and J by 7 bases, with 9 bases between. The germline CDR1 and CDR2 sequences are SGHDN and FVKESK. The CDR3 region has the DNA TGTGCCAGCAGCCAAGATAGGGGCAGCGGGGAGCTGTTTTTT. Its translation: CASSQDRGSGELFF.

The chain has TRBV4-1 and TRBJ1-2; D possibly corresponds to TRBD1 (6 bases). V lost 1 base to trimming and J lost 8 bases, with 26 bases between them. The germline gives CDR1 MGHRA, CDR2 YSYEKL. The CDR3 runs to 18 residues. Written as DNA, the CDR3 is TGCGCCAGCAGCCAAGTCCGCCTCGGGGGCCGGGGGAGCGGGGGCTACACCTTC. It specifies CASSQVRLGGRGSGGYTF.

The CDR3: CAISGQGGQPQHF. CDR3 coding DNA: TGTGCCATCAGTGGACAGGGAGGCCAGCCCCAGCATTTT. The chain joins TRBV10-3 to TRBJ1-5, with 7 bases matching TRBD1. Germline CDR1 and CDR2: ENHRY and SYGVKD. J lost 7 bases, V lost 4 bases, and 4 bases had no gene match. This CDR3 has 13 amino acids.